The present entry profiles one T cell receptor (beta chain) with its context. Its target antigen remains unknown. No quality values exist for individual bases; no much larger clone is one base distant. The CDR3 regions of human TCRbeta chains were analyzed by immunosequencing. On the study's bioinformatics: Repertoire TCRs were matched against a reference library of SARS-CoV-2-specific TCRs generated with the MIRA antigen-specificity platform. Breadth was defined as the fraction of unique TCRs that were SARS-CoV-2-associated, and depth was defined as the fraction of total T cells that were SARS-CoV-2-associated. Using the MIRA data, each spike-specific TCR was assigned both to the spike region to which the TCR was reactive and to a CD4 or CD8 class. Log10-transformed breadth and depth values were compared by one-way ANOVA with Sidak's multiple comparisons tests. TCRdb limited this immuneACCESS table to in-frame rearrangements with V and J called. A share of clones is missing; checked studies link under half to unresolved V genes, and the rest is unexplained. That table supplies the V and J calls and clone size; D and trimming were determined from the DNA. Here the sample has approximately 73,000 clones; 80% to 85% occur a single time. The ten biggest clones cover 2.9% of the sample.

This record comes from a study of T cell responses to AZD1222 COVID-19 vaccine (dated by TCRdb to about 2021). Notes on the research overall: AZD1222 recipients whose second dose came at about 4 weeks and those whose second dose came at about 12 weeks were combined into one group, since spike-specific TCR depth and breadth did not differ between the two schedules. Trial participants were enrolled into age subgroups of 18-55, 56-69 and 70-plus years, which contained 148, 28 and 57 TCR-sequenced participants, respectively. TCR sequencing covered 230 to 250 trial participants: approximately 200 given two doses of AZD1222 and 26 given two doses of MenACWY control vaccine.

The junction carries 5 bases between V and J, which are trimmed by 2 bases and 4 bases respectively. The CDR3 has 12 amino acids, counting the end cysteine and phenylalanine. The only DNA kept is the CDR3, 36 bases in frame from the first base. Looking up the germline V gene yields CDR1 MNHEY and CDR2 SVGAGI. In light of the paper, this sample's time point label describes: baseline before first vaccination. The vaccinee samples were drawn from two UK trials, COV001 and COV002, one of which was a single-blind randomized controlled phase 2/3 trial testing AZD1222 (ChAdOx1 nCoV-19) in healthy adults. For TCRbeta chain sequencing, PBMC samples from trial participants were taken at day 0 and at day 28 after the second dose. What the study reported, not specific to this receptor: In the small 56-69-year group, the increase in depth fell short of significance, most likely because of low power. Spike-specific TCR breadth and depth rose significantly after two AZD1222 doses compared with day 0 and with MenACWY recipients. Conclusions about previously exposed vaccinees are limited, since just five or six AZD1222 recipients were seropositive for SARS-CoV-2 at baseline. No day 14 peak-response samples were available, so repertoires were characterized only after the peak T cell response. Participants were mostly white British and included more females than males, and it was suggested by the authors that clonal diversity may have been underestimated. Nearly half of unique spike-specific TCRs reportedly recognized epitopes outside regions mutated in the B.1.351 and B.1.1.7 variants. The vaccine-associated CD4 TCRs covered the entire spike protein, and the dominant responses fell in regions 160-218 and 743-854.

This clonotype originated in an adult in good health. The source was peripheral blood, collected on day 0 of AZD1222 vaccination. The chain is encoded by TRBV6-5 joined to TRBJ1-2; the D gene cannot be named for sure. This receptor has the CDR3 CASSYPGYGYTF. The nucleotides read TGTGCCAGCAGTTACCCAGGCTATGGCTACACCTTC.